This TCR beta chain was documented in a study of T cell changes during pregnancy in multiple sclerosis. This clone was observed once. Repertoires were generated with immunoSEQ multiplex PCR, while TCRdb's copy carries only in-frame clones and drops some. The sample lists about 100,000 clones, roughly 92% occurring once. Germline V gives CDR1 SGHAT, CDR2 FQNNGV. V lost 4 bases to trimming and J lost 5 bases; unmatched junction nucleotides: 2. There are 13 residues in the CDR3. This TCR derives from a female donor with multiple sclerosis, enrolled in a pregnancy study. V gene TRBV11-2 combines with J gene TRBJ2-7, with 10 nucleotides matching TRBD1. The input for sequencing was peripheral blood, taken after pregnancy. CDR3 in amino acids: CASSWDRGHEQYF. The CDR3 DNA reads as TGTGCCAGCAGCTGGGACAGGGGCCACGAGCAGTACTTC.